These 29 T cell receptor beta chains originate from one sample sequenced in a study of blood T cell repertoires in COVID-19. Assay used: immunoSEQ multiplex PCR; TCRdb lists only in-frame clones, some missing. The table lists roughly 380,000 clones, 81% of them singletons. Sequenced input: peripheral blood. All receptors derive from a human donor with acute or convalescent COVID-19. The donor label of this sample is uncertain.

This clone was seen a few times. Distinct nucleotide sequences in the sample also encode this CDR3. The chain recombines TRBV5-1 with TRBJ1-1; 7 bases are a match to TRBD1. Looked up from germline, CDR1 is SGHRS and CDR2 is YFSETQ. The CDR3 covers 11 residues. Unmatched junction bases numbered 4, after V lost 3 bases and J lost 11 bases. CDR3 in amino acids: CASSSDRRAFF. The CDR3 DNA follows: TGCGCCAGCAGCTCGGACAGGAGGGCTTTCTTT.

V gene TRBV19 combines with J gene TRBJ1-5, with D tentatively TRBD1 (5 bases). In germline, CDR1 is LNHDA, CDR2 SQIVND (reference sequence). CDR3 length equals 16 residues. V lost 0 bases to trimming and J lost 3 bases, with 12 bases between them. CDR3: CASSIDQGGFNQPQHF. The DNA for the CDR3 is TGTGCCAGTAGTATAGATCAGGGAGGCTTCAATCAGCCCCAGCATTTT.

This chain uses TRBV18 with TRBJ2-7; D is perhaps TRBD2 (5 bases). The CDR3 runs to 15 residues. The V and J ends lost 0 bases and 0 bases respectively, with 9 bases between them. CDR1 is KGHSH and CDR2 is LQKENI in the germline V gene. Here the CDR3 DNA reads TGTGCCAGCTCACCACCGCGAGGGAGCTCCTACGAGCAGTACTTC. This sequence encodes CASSPPRGSSYEQYF.

This clone was observed a single time. Other DNA sequences within the sample encode an identical CDR3. V usage is TRBV27 and J usage is TRBJ2-7, with D maybe TRBD1 (6 bases). Trimming took 6 bases from V and 4 from J, leaving 13 bases between them. CDR1 is MNHEY and CDR2 is SMNVEV in the germline V gene (reference sequence). The CDR3 is 13 residues long. Written as DNA, the CDR3 is TGTGCCAGCAGCCTAGGGACAACGTACGAGCAGTACTTC. Translated: CASSLGTTYEQYF.

This clone was counted once. The V and J genes are TRBV15 and TRBJ1-1; D uncertain. V shed 5 bases and J shed 4 bases, with 11 bases lying between them. CDR1 LNHNV and CDR2 YYDKDF come from the germline V gene (reference sequence). CDR3 size: 13 residues. The CDR3 nucleotides read TGTGCCACCAGCCGGAACAGTTTCACTGAAGCTTTCTTT. Translated, it gives CATSRNSFTEAFF.

The chain joins TRBV6-6 to TRBJ2-7; the D gene is possibly TRBD1 (6 bases). With 6 bases removed from V and 1 base from J, the gap between germline ends came to 13 bases. Germline V CDR1 and CDR2: MNHNY, SVGAGI (reference sequence). The CDR3 sequence is 14 residues long. CDR3 bases: TGTGCCAGCAGAAAAGGGACACCTTCCTACGAGCAGTACTTC. Translating gives CASRKGTPSYEQYF.

V gene TRBV28 combines with J gene TRBJ2-4; 9 bases align to TRBD1. The V segment lost 10 bases and the J segment 12 bases; nucleotides outside the gene matches: 13. The CDR3 runs to 13 residues. Germline V gene data show CDR1 as MDHEN and CDR2 as SYDVKM. CDR3 DNA sequence: TGTGCCACGTGGGCCGGGACAGGGTCGGGTCAGTACTTC. It encodes CATWAGTGSGQYF.

The rearrangement uses TRBV6-7 and TRBJ1-5, with D hard to call. TRBV6-7 is filed as an ORF, its function uncertain. CDR3 length: 16 residues. Trimming shortened V by 4 bases and J by 4 bases, and 17 bases separated the two germline ends. The DNA for the CDR3 is TGTGCCAGCAGTTCCTCGGCGTGGCGGAGAAATCAGCCCCAGCATTTT. This encodes CASSSSAWRRNQPQHF.

The V call is TRBV13, the J call TRBJ1-2; 8 bases match TRBD1. The germline V gene encodes CDR1 PRHDT and CDR2 FYEKMQ (reference sequence). The V segment lost 5 bases and the J segment 6 bases; nucleotides outside the gene matches: 8. The CDR3 is 14 residues long. For the CDR3, the DNA is TGTGCCAGCAGCCCAGGGGGCCCAGGGAATGGCTACACCTTC. Its protein is CASSPGGPGNGYTF.

The chain joins TRBV18 to TRBJ2-7, with D possibly matching TRBD1 (5 bases). Germline CDR1 KGHSH, CDR2 LQKENI. V shed 0 bases and J shed 5 bases, with 11 bases lying between them. This CDR3 comprises 14 residues. The CDR3 DNA sequence: TGTGCCAGCTCACCACCGGCAGGGTCCGACGAGCAGTACTTC. This translates into CASSPPAGSDEQYF.

The chain recombines TRBV28 with TRBJ1-5; TRBD1 might be the D (5 bases). Germline values: CDR1 MDHEN, CDR2 SYDVKM. V was shortened by 4 bases and J by 11 bases, with 21 bases between the two germline ends. The CDR3 loop spans 15 amino acids. The CDR3 region is CASSSADGAVRSQHF. CDR3 nucleotide sequence: TGTGCCAGCAGTTCCGCCGATGGGGCAGTTAGGTCCCAGCATTTT.

This clone appeared once. This chain joins TRBV18 and TRBJ1-6; 10 bases are a match to TRBD1. This CDR3 is 14 amino acids long. V trimming: 5 bases; J trimming: 7 bases; junction bases outside the gene matches: 2. Germline CDR1 KGHSH, CDR2 LQKENI. The CDR3 DNA follows: TGTGCCAGCTCAACGGACAGGGGGAATTCACCCCTCCACTTT. Encoded protein: CASSTDRGNSPLHF.

This chain links TRBV18 with TRBJ1-4; no reliable D call. From germline, CDR1 is KGHSH and CDR2 LQKENI. The V end lost 10 bases, the J end lost 8 bases, and 14 bases lay between the germline ends. The CDR3 is 12 residues long. CDR3: CATQQSGEKLFF. In DNA form, the CDR3 reads TGTGCCACGCAACAATCGGGGGAAAAACTGTTTTTT.

The J gene is TRBJ1-3, the V gene TRBV28; D is unclear. The V gene's germline CDR1 is MDHEN and CDR2 SYDVKM. The CDR3 has 15 residues. The V end was cut by 6 bases, the J end by 0 bases, with 12 bases between. DNA of the CDR3: TGTGCCAGCAGCAATACCCCAGGCTCTGGAAACACCATATATTTT. Protein: CASSNTPGSGNTIYF.

This clone was detected only once. V usage is TRBV10-2 and J usage is TRBJ1-3; 10 bases are a match to TRBD1. The CDR3 is 19 residues long. The germline CDR1 and CDR2 sequences are WSHSY and SAAADI. J was trimmed by 0 bases and V by 6 bases; bases with no gene match: 14. This CDR3 reads CASRLGQGTSPRSGNTIYF. The CDR3 nucleotides read TGCGCCAGCAGATTGGGACAGGGGACTTCTCCCCGCTCTGGAAACACCATATATTTT.

V gene TRBV7-9 combines with J gene TRBJ1-2; 10 bases match TRBD1. Germline V gives CDR1 SEHNR, CDR2 FQNEAQ (reference sequence). J gave up 7 bases and V 1 base, and 6 bases lay outside the gene matches. The CDR3 length is 15 residues. DNA of the CDR3: TGTGCCAGCAGCTTAGGGGACAGGGGTTTTTCTGGCTACACCTTC. Translating gives CASSLGDRGFSGYTF. The full variable domain, rest sourced from reference TRBV7-9 and TRBJ1-2, is DTGVSQNPRHKITKRGQNVTFRCDPISEHNRLYWYRQTLGQGPEFLTYFQNEAQLEKSRLLSDRFSAERPKGSFSTLEIQRTEQGDSAMYLCASSLGDRGFSGYTFGSGTRLTVV.

V gene TRBV7-2 combines with J gene TRBJ1-5, with TRBD1 matching over 7 bases. CDR1 and CDR2 from the germline V gene are SGHTA and FQGNSA. Germline trimming cut 5 bases from V and 2 bases from J; bases unmatched to any gene: 0. This CDR3 comprises 13 residues. The CDR3 nucleotides are TGTGCCAGCAGCGGACAGGGCAATCAGCCCCAGCATTTT. Amino acids: CASSGQGNQPQHF.

V and J are TRBV5-1 and TRBJ2-1; D perhaps matches TRBD2 (6 bases). The V gene lost 4 bases and the J gene lost 1 base, with 12 bases spanning the gap. The CDR3 loop spans 15 amino acids. Germline CDR1 is SGHRS and CDR2 is YFSETQ. The CDR3 bases are TGCGCCAGCAGCAGCGGGTCGTTTTCCTACAATGAGCAGTTCTTC. Its protein is CASSSGSFSYNEQFF.

A few counts support this clone. The J gene is TRBJ1-6, the V gene TRBV6-5, with D possibly being TRBD1 (5 bases). The CDR3 runs to 15 residues. Germline V gives CDR1 MNHEY, CDR2 SVGAGI. The V end lost 3 bases, the J end lost 9 bases, and 15 bases lay between the germline ends. CDR3 sequence: CASSYLQGGTSPLHF. Here the CDR3 DNA reads TGTGCCAGCAGTTATTTGCAGGGAGGAACTTCACCCCTCCACTTT.

CDR3: CSTQGANTGELFF. In DNA, the CDR3 is TGTTCAACACAGGGAGCGAACACCGGGGAGCTGTTTTTT. The chain uses TRBV24-1 and TRBJ2-2, with a possible D match to TRBD1 (6 bases). Germline V gene sequence: CDR1 KGHDR, CDR2 SFDVKD. There are 13 residues in the CDR3.

The chain employs TRBV6-5 and TRBJ1-5; 7 bases map to TRBD1. Germline lookup yields CDR1 MNHEY and CDR2 SVGAGI. Trimming at V came to 5 bases and at J to 7 bases, leaving 8 bases not matched to a gene. This CDR3 is 14 amino acids long. CDR3 residues: CASSPRTGGQPQHF. Written as DNA, the CDR3 is TGTGCCAGCAGTCCCAGGACAGGAGGGCAGCCCCAGCATTTT.

Details on this clone: A much larger clone lies a single base off, so this may be a read error. Other DNA sequences of this sample code for an identical CDR3. V is TRBV15 and J is TRBJ2-7; 8 nucleotides agree with TRBD1. CDR1 LNHNV and CDR2 YYDKDF come from the germline V gene (reference sequence). V gave up 3 bases and J gave up 7 bases; unmatched junction bases: 2. CDR3 length: 12 residues. In DNA form, the CDR3 reads TGTGCCACCAGCAGCCAGGGGGCTGAGCAGTACTTC. It translates to CATSSQGAEQYF.

This clone came up a few times. The rearrangement uses TRBV7-9 and TRBJ2-7, with TRBD1 matching over 9 bases. The V gene end was trimmed by 5 bases and the J gene end by 8 bases; junction bases not matched to a gene: 4. Germline CDR1 is SEHNR and CDR2 is FQNEAQ (reference sequence). CDR3 length: 12 residues. This CDR3 reads CASSPDRGKQYF. The DNA for the CDR3 is TGTGCCAGCAGCCCGGACAGGGGAAAGCAGTACTTC.

The V call is TRBV2, the J call TRBJ2-2; 8 bases are shared with TRBD1. CDR1 is SNHLY and CDR2 is FYNNEI in the germline V gene. This CDR3 comprises 15 residues. Trimming at V came to 0 bases and at J to 5 bases, leaving 2 bases not matched to a gene. The CDR3, as DNA: TGTGCCAGCAGTGAAGCCAGGGGGCAGACCGGGGAGCTGTTTTTT. Amino acids: CASSEARGQTGELFF.

V is TRBV5-1 and J is TRBJ1-1; 7 bases agree with TRBD1. CDR3 length equals 15 residues. Germline values: CDR1 SGHRS, CDR2 YFSETQ. V lost 2 bases and J lost 3; bases outside the gene matches: 7. The CDR3 spells CASSLQGWGDTEAFF. DNA for the CDR3: TGCGCCAGCAGCTTACAGGGGTGGGGGGACACTGAAGCTTTCTTT.

CDR3 coding DNA: TGTGCCAGCAGTTTCATGCAGAATCAGCCCCAGCATTTT. Protein sequence: CASSFMQNQPQHF. J is TRBJ1-5 and V is TRBV12-3 or TRBV12-4; D is ambiguous. CDR3 size: 13 residues. The V end was cut by 3 bases, the J end by 4 bases, with 7 bases between.

There are a few counts of this clone. The rearrangement joins TRBV27 to TRBJ1-5; unclear D gene. Germline V CDR1 and CDR2: MNHEY, SMNVEV (reference sequence). V lost 6 bases and J lost 1, with 13 bases in between. This CDR3 is 15 amino acids long. CDR3 nucleotides: TGTGCCAGCAGCCCCCTCTCTTCGAGCAATCAGCCCCAGCATTTT. Translation: CASSPLSSSNQPQHF.

The rearrangement links TRBV6-2 or TRBV6-3 to TRBJ1-5, with 8 bases identical to TRBD1. CDR3 length equals 15 residues. CDR1 MNHEY and CDR2 SVGEGT come from the germline V gene. After removal of 4 bases from V and 5 bases from J, the junction contained 7 bases not matched to a gene. The CDR3 DNA is TGTGCCAGCAGTTCCGGGACAGGACAATATCAGCCCCAGCATTTT. Translation: CASSSGTGQYQPQHF.

V is TRBV7-8 and J is TRBJ2-1; 8 bases agree with TRBD2. Germline loops: CDR1 SGHVS, CDR2 FQNEAQ. There are 16 residues in the CDR3. Trimming took 2 bases from V and 7 from J; bases not matched to a gene: 10. The CDR3 DNA is TGTGCCAGCAGCTTAAGCGCGGGGGGACCTTCTAATGAGCAGTTCTTC. Translated, it gives CASSLSAGGPSNEQFF.